These 16 T cell receptor beta chains originate from one sample sequenced in a study of Ad26.COV2.S vaccination and SARS-CoV-2 variants. TCRdb's table, derived via immunoSEQ multiplex PCR, lists solely in-frame clones and lacks some. Of 350,000 to 450,000 clones in the sample, approximately 89% were seen once. Treatment defined: around 19 received Ad26.COV2.S at low or high dose, single or two shots; about 5 received placebo; per-sample allocation not given. The samples were gathered on day 63 after the first injection of vaccine or placebo. The specimen comprised peripheral blood, sampled in a trial of Ad26.COV2.S vaccine versus placebo. The receptors were sampled from a person between 18 and 65 years old who received the Ad26.COV2.S COVID-19 vaccine or a placebo.

The chain combines TRBV6-5 with TRBJ2-3, with D hard to call. Trimming pared 4 bases from V and 0 bases from J, leaving 8 bases between. This CDR3 has 14 residues. Germline V gene lookup returns CDR1 MNHEY and CDR2 SVGAGI. CDR3 sequence (DNA): TGTGCCAGCAGTTCCAGCGCCAGCACAGATACGCAGTATTTT. This encodes CASSSSASTDTQYF.

The chain joins TRBV9 to TRBJ2-7; TRBD1 aligns across 9 bases. Germline trimming cut 3 bases from V and 7 bases from J; bases unmatched to any gene: 11. The CDR3 contains 15 residues. Germline V gene data show CDR1 as SGDLS and CDR2 as YYNGEE. The CDR3 loop reads CASSGSGQGLKEQYF. The CDR3 region has the DNA TGTGCCAGCAGCGGTTCGGGACAGGGCTTGAAAGAGCAGTACTTC. Using reference TRBV9 and TRBJ2-7 for the parts outside the CDR3, the full variable domain is DSGVTQTPKHLITATGQRVTLRCSPRSGDLSVYWYQQSLDQGLQFLIQYYNGEERAKGNILERFSAQQFPDLHSELNLSSLELGDSALYFCASSGSGQGLKEQYFGPGTRLTVT.

This chain connects TRBV5-6 to TRBJ1-2; D gene unclear. Germline V CDR1 and CDR2: SGHDT, YYEEEE. The CDR3 consists of 14 residues. V shed 5 bases and J shed 5 bases, with 16 bases lying between them. The CDR3 nucleotides are TGTGCCAGCAGTTGGACGGTTACACCGTATGGCTACACCTTC. Protein: CASSWTVTPYGYTF.

The rearrangement joins TRBV12-3 or TRBV12-4 to TRBJ2-3; tentative D call: TRBD2 (5 bases). V was clipped by 4 bases and J by 1 base, with 6 bases between them. There are 13 residues in the CDR3. Here the CDR3 reads CASSSGGTDTQYF. CDR3 coding DNA: TGTGCCAGCAGTTCCGGGGGCACAGATACGCAGTATTTT.

The V gene is TRBV21-1, the J gene TRBJ2-7. TRBV21-1 is a pseudogene locus. The CDR3 runs to 17 residues. The CDR3 loop reads CASSKSVCRRDGDEQYF. DNA of the CDR3: TGTGCCAGCAGCAAAAGTGTCTGCCGCCGGGACGGGGACGAGCAGTACTTC.

This CDR3 reads CASSQDRETEAFF. The CDR3, as DNA: TGTGCCAGCAGCCAGGACAGGGAGACTGAAGCTTTCTTT. V and J are TRBV2 and TRBJ1-1; 8 nucleotides line up with TRBD1. V lost 6 bases to trimming and J lost 5 bases; unmatched junction nucleotides: 5. Germline CDR1 and CDR2: SNHLY and FYNNEI. The CDR3 runs to 13 residues.

The chain links TRBV7-6 to TRBJ1-4; 8 nucleotides align to TRBD1. This CDR3 has 15 residues. Germline V CDR1 and CDR2: SGHVS, FNYEAQ. The J segment lost 2 bases and the V segment lost 6 bases, leaving 5 bases of the junction unmatched. CDR3 coding DNA: TGTGCCAGCAGTCAATACAGGGGGACTAATGAAAAACTGTTTTTT. It specifies CASSQYRGTNEKLFF.

The chain joins TRBV28 to TRBJ1-4; D not resolved. Germline assignment: CDR1 MDHEN and CDR2 SYDVKM. The CDR3 sequence is 11 residues long. Trimming took off 0 bases at V and 10 bases at J, with 3 bases between the two ends. The CDR3: CASSLWGKLFF. In nucleotides, the CDR3 is TGTGCCAGCAGTTTATGGGGAAAACTGTTTTTT.

The genes are TRBV27 and TRBJ2-7; tentatively, D is TRBD1 or TRBD2 (6 bases each). Germline V gene lookup returns CDR1 MNHEY and CDR2 SMNVEV (reference sequence). This CDR3 has 15 residues. Trimming removed 6 bases from V and 9 bases from J, with 24 bases in between. The CDR3 here is CASSSPSGAILGQYF. The CDR3 DNA follows: TGTGCCAGCAGCTCACCCTCGGGGGCAATTCTAGGGCAGTACTTC.

J is TRBJ2-7 and V is TRBV19; 9 bases align to TRBD2. CDR1 LNHDA and CDR2 SQIVND come from the germline V gene (reference sequence). The CDR3 sequence is 17 residues long. V was pared by 5 bases and J by 0 bases, with 11 bases of the junction left unmatched. DNA of the CDR3: TGTGCCAGTAGTCCTTGGGCTAGCGGGAAAAGCTCCTACGAGCAGTACTTC. This gives the protein CASSPWASGKSSYEQYF.

V usage is TRBV9 and J usage is TRBJ2-3, with 8 positions matching TRBD1. V was pared by 1 base and J by 4 bases, with 2 bases of the junction left unmatched. Germline CDR1 and CDR2: SGDLS and YYNGEE. This CDR3 contains 14 residues. Written as DNA, the CDR3 is TGTGCCAGCAGCGTACAGGGGGCCCCAGATACGCAGTATTTT. Protein product: CASSVQGAPDTQYF.

This rearrangement joins TRBV28 to TRBJ2-5, with D perhaps assigned TRBD1 or TRBD2 (5 bases each). The V gene's germline CDR1 is MDHEN and CDR2 SYDVKM. The CDR3 covers 12 residues. V lost 6 bases, J lost 1 base, and 6 bases lay in between. The CDR3 sequence: CASRRGQETQYF. CDR3 sequence (DNA): TGTGCCAGCAGGAGGGGCCAAGAGACCCAGTACTTC.

The rearrangement uses TRBV5-1 and TRBJ2-1; D is uncertain. The V gene lost 4 bases and the J gene lost 0 bases, with 14 bases spanning the gap. From germline, CDR1 is SGHRS and CDR2 YFSETQ. This CDR3 has 16 amino acids. The CDR3 DNA reads as TGCGCCAGCAGCCCAGAGACTCGTAGCTCCTACAATGAGCAGTTCTTC. The encoded protein is CASSPETRSSYNEQFF.

The rearrangement links TRBV3-1 (or the pseudogene TRBV3-2) to TRBJ2-5; D call uncertain. This CDR3 spans 15 amino acids. The germline gives CDR1 LGHDT, CDR2 YNNKEL (reference sequence). Trimming cost V 1 base and J 2 bases, with 11 bases left between them. The CDR3 reads CASSQATLSQETQYF. The CDR3 nucleotides are TGTGCCAGCAGCCAAGCCACACTAAGTCAAGAGACCCAGTACTTC.

V gene TRBV5-5 combines with J gene TRBJ2-7; tentatively, D is TRBD2 (6 bases). V lost 4 bases to trimming and J lost 0 bases, with 14 bases between them. This CDR3 region has 15 residues. Germline V lookup: CDR1 SGHKS, CDR2 YYEKEE (reference sequence). CDR3 nucleotide sequence: TGTGCCAGCAGCCTGGACTACCTCTCCTCCTACGAGCAGTACTTC. This sequence encodes CASSLDYLSSYEQYF. Looking up the rest from reference TRBV5-5 and TRBJ2-7 gives the full variable domain: DAGVTQSPTHLIKTRGQQVTLRCSPISGHKSVSWYQQVLGQGPQFIFQYYEKEERGRGNFPDRFSARQFPNYSSELNVNALLLGDSALYLCASSLDYLSSYEQYFGPGTRLTVT.

This chain uses TRBV5-6 with TRBJ2-3; D uncertain. Germline V gene sequence: CDR1 SGHDT, CDR2 YYEEEE. The CDR3 has 12 residues. V was cut by 4 bases and J by 5 bases, with 8 bases left in between. CDR3 amino acids: CASSRFLDTQYF. The CDR3 DNA sequence: TGTGCCAGCAGCCGATTTTTAGATACGCAGTATTTT.